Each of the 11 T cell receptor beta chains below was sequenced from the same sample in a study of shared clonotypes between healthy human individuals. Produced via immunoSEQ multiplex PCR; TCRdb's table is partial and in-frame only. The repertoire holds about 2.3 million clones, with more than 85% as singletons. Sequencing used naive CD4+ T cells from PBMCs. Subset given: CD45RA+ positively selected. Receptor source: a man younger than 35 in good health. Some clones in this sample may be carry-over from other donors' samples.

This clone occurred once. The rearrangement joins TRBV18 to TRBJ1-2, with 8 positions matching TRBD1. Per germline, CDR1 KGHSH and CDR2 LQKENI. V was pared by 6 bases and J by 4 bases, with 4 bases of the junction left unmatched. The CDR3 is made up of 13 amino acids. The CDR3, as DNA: TGTGCCAGCTCGGGGGACAGGTCCTATGGCTACACCTTC. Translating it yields CASSGDRSYGYTF.

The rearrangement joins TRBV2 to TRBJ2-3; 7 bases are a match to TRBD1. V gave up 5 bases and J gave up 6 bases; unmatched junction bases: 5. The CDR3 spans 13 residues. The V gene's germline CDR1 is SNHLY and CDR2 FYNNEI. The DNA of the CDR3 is TGTGCCAGCAGTAGCAGGGGGTCGGATACGCAGTATTTT. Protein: CASSSRGSDTQYF.

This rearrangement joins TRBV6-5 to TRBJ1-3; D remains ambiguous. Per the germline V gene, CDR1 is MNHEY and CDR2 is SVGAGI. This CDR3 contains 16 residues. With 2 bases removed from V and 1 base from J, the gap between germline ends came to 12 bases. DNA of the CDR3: TGTGCCAGCAGTTACAGTGCAGCCCCTTCTGGAAACACCATATATTTT. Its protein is CASSYSAAPSGNTIYF.

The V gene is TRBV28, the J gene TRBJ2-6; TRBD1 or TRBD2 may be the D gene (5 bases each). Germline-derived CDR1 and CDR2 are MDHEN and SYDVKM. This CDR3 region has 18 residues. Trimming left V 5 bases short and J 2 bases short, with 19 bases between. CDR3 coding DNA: TGTGCCAGCAGTGACCCGGGGCCAACGGTGACTGGGGCCAACGTCCTGACTTTC. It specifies CASSDPGPTVTGANVLTF.

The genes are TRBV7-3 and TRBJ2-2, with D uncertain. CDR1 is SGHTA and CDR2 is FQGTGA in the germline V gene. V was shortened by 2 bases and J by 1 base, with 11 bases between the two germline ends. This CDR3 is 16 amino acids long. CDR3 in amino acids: CASSLALPRNTGELFF. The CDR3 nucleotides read TGTGCCAGCAGCTTAGCTCTTCCCAGGAACACCGGGGAGCTGTTTTTT.

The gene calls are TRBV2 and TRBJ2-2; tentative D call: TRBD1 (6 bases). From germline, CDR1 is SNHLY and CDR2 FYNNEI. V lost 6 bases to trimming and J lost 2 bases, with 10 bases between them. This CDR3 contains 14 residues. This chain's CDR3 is CASRDSGNTGELFF. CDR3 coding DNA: TGTGCCAGCAGGGACAGCGGTAACACCGGGGAGCTGTTTTTT.

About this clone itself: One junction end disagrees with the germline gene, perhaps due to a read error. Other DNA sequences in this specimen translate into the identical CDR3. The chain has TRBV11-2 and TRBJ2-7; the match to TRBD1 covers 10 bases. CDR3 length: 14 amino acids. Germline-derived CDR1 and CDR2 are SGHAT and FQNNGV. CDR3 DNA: TGTGCCAGCACCAAGACAGGGGGCTCCTACGAGCAATACTTC. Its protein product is CASTKTGGSYEQYF.

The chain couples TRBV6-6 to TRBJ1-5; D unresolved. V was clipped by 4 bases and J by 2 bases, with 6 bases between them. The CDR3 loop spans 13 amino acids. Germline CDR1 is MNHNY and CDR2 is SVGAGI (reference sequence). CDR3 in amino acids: CASSWRGNQPQHF. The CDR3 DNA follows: TGTGCCAGCAGTTGGAGAGGCAATCAGCCCCAGCATTTT.

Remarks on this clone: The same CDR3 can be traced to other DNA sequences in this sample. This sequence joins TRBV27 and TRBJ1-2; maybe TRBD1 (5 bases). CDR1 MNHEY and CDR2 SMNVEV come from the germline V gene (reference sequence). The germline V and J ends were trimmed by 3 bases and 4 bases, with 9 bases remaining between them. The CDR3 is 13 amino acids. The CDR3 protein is CASSFRGGYGYTF. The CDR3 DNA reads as TGTGCCAGCAGTTTCCGCGGGGGCTATGGCTACACCTTC.

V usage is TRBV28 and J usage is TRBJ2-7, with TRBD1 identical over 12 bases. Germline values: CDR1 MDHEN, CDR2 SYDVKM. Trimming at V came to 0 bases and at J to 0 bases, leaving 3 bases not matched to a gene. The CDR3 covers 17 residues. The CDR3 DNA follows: TGTGCCAGCAGTTTATGGGGACAGGGGGCGAGCTCCTACGAGCAGTACTTC. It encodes CASSLWGQGASSYEQYF.

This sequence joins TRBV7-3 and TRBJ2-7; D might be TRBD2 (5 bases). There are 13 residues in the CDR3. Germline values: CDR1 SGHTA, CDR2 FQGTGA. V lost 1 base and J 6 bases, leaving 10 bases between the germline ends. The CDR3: CASSLSGSTEQYF. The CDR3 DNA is TGTGCCAGCAGCTTAAGCGGGTCTACCGAGCAGTACTTC.